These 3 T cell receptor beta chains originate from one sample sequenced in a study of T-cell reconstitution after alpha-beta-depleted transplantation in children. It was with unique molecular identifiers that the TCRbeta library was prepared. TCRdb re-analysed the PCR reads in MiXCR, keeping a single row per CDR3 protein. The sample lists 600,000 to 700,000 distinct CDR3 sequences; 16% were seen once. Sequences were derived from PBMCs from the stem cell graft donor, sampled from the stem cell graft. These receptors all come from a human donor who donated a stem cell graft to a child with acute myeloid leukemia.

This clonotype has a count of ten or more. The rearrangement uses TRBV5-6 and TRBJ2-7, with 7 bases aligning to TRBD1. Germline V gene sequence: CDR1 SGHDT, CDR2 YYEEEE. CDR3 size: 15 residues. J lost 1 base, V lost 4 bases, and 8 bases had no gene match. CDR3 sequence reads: CASSASTGFSYEQYF. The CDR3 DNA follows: TGTGCCAGCAGCGCCTCGACAGGGTTTTCCTACGAGCAGTACTTC.

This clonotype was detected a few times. Here the CDR3 reads CASSFGGQGASDTQYF. CDR3 nucleotides: TGTGCCAGCAGCTTCGGGGGACAGGGGGCGTCAGATACGCAGTATTTT. V and J are TRBV5-4 and TRBJ2-3; 12 bases line up with TRBD1. The germline V gene has CDR1 SGHNT and CDR2 YYREEE (reference sequence). This CDR3 comprises 16 residues. V lost 2 bases, J lost 4 bases, and 5 bases stayed unmatched.

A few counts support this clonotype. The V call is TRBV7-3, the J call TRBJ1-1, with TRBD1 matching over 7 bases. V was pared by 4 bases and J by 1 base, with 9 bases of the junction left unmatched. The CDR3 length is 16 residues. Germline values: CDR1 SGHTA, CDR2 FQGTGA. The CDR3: CASSSGGRGRNTEAFF. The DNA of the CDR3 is TGTGCCAGCAGCTCGGGGGGCAGGGGGAGGAACACTGAAGCTTTCTTT.